Shown below are 21 T cell receptor beta chains from a single sample sequenced in a study of blood T cells in healthy people across ages. Primers used in a second PCR of about 7 to 11 cycles were a sample-barcoded 5' primer and a J-beta primer mix. In TCRdb, the 5' RACE reads were re-called with MiXCR into one record per CDR3 protein. Among about 1,400,000 distinct CDR3 sequences listed, 35% to 45% were seen once. The sequenced sample was blood. The origin of the receptors is a woman between 18 and 30 years old in good health.

About this clonotype itself: This clone may be a read error of a much larger clone one base away. The genes are TRBV12-3 or TRBV12-4 and TRBJ2-5; no clear D. The CDR3 totals 14 residues. V lost 8 bases to trimming and J lost 5 bases, with 18 bases between them. This CDR3 is CASSTMGSGETQYF. The CDR3 DNA sequence: TGTGCCAGCTCTACCATGGGGTCCGGGGAGACCCAGTACTTC.

The chain joins TRBV7-8 to TRBJ1-3; D gene unclear. CDR1 is SGHVS, CDR2 FQNEAQ, per germline. CDR3 size: 15 residues. Trimming cost V 1 base and J 2 bases, with 9 bases left between them. CDR3 sequence: CASSLERVTGNTIYF. In DNA form, the CDR3 reads TGTGCCAGCAGCTTAGAGAGGGTCACTGGAAACACCATATATTTT.

This clonotype is a singleton in its sample. The chain combines TRBV10-3 with TRBJ1-6, with D hard to call. The CDR3 extends over 13 amino acids. Germline-derived CDR1 and CDR2 are ENHRY and SYGVKD. V dropped 1 base and J dropped 5 bases, with 3 bases sitting between them. The CDR3 DNA sequence: TGTGCCATCAGTGAGTTAAATAATTCACCCCTCCACTTT. Amino acids: CAISELNNSPLHF.

The rearrangement uses TRBV25-1 and TRBJ1-5; TRBD1 matches 8 bases. The CDR3 consists of 12 residues. J was trimmed by 7 bases and V by 5 bases; bases with no gene match: 1. Per the germline V gene, CDR1 is MGHDK and CDR2 is SYGVNS. DNA for the CDR3: TGTGCCAGCAGTCAGGGGGCCCAGCCCCAGCATTTT. Translated, it gives CASSQGAQPQHF. The full variable domain, its missing parts supplied by reference TRBV25-1 and TRBJ1-5, is EADIYQTPRYLVIGTGKKITLECSQTMGHDKMYWYQQDPGMELHLIHYSYGVNSTEKGDLSSESTVSRIRTEHFPLTLESARPSHTSQYLCASSQGAQPQHFGDGTRLSIL.

The chain couples TRBV12-3 or TRBV12-4 to TRBJ2-3, with TRBD2 identical over 9 bases. The trim removed 5 bases at V and 1 base at J, leaving 1 base unmatched. The CDR3 consists of 14 residues. CDR3 in DNA: TGTGCCAGCAGTAGACTAGCGGGCACAGATACGCAGTATTTT. Translation: CASSRLAGTDTQYF.

The J gene is TRBJ1-6, the V gene TRBV20-1; D not certain. CDR1 DFQATT and CDR2 SNEGSKA come from the germline V gene (reference sequence). The CDR3 is 18 amino acids. V lost 0 bases and J 0 bases, leaving 15 bases between the germline ends. The CDR3 loop is CSAREGGHRSSYNSPLHF. The CDR3 DNA sequence: TGCAGTGCTAGAGAGGGAGGGCACCGGAGCTCCTATAATTCACCCCTCCACTTT.

This clonotype was observed a handful of times. The V and J genes are TRBV20-1 and TRBJ1-1; 9 nucleotides align to TRBD1. The V gene end was trimmed by 3 bases and the J gene end by 0 bases; junction bases not matched to a gene: 8. Germline assignment: CDR1 DFQATT and CDR2 SNEGSKA (reference sequence). The CDR3 consists of 16 residues. The CDR3 region is CSARPVGTGLNTEAFF. The CDR3, as DNA: TGCAGTGCTAGGCCCGTTGGGACAGGGTTGAACACTGAAGCTTTCTTT.

The chain has TRBV21-1 and TRBJ1-2; the D call in the table, TRBD1, was not verified against the DNA. TRBV21-1 is tagged as a pseudogene. This CDR3 comprises 15 residues. Written as DNA, the CDR3 is TGTGCCAGCAGCAAAGCGCGAGGGGCAGGGTATGGCTACACCTTC. Amino acids: CASSKARGAGYGYTF.

This clonotype was counted a few times. The V gene is TRBV20-1, the J gene TRBJ1-5; D may be TRBD1 (5 bases). Between the trimmed V and J ends, which lost 0 bases and 6 bases, there was a span of 12 bases. The CDR3 runs to 14 residues. Looked up from germline, CDR1 is DFQATT and CDR2 is SNEGSKA (reference sequence). The CDR3 is CSARDEGVGQPQHF. The DNA of the CDR3 is TGCAGTGCTAGAGATGAAGGGGTAGGTCAGCCCCAGCATTTT.

Only a few counts were recorded for this clonotype. The chain recombines TRBV7-9 with TRBJ2-6; TRBD1 agrees at 9 bases. Looked up from germline, CDR1 is SEHNR and CDR2 is FQNEAQ (reference sequence). The CDR3 sequence is 17 residues long. CDR3 in amino acids: CATKTGGPVDGANVLTF. The CDR3 DNA reads as TGTGCTACAAAAACAGGGGGCCCCGTTGACGGGGCCAACGTCCTGACTTTC.

This clonotype appeared many times. The chain is built from TRBV12-3 or TRBV12-4 and TRBJ2-5; 7 bases fit TRBD1. The CDR3 runs to 12 residues. Losses at the gene ends were 4 bases for V and 4 bases for J; bases not matched to a gene: 0. The CDR3 reads CASSYRGETQYF. The DNA of the CDR3 is TGTGCCAGCAGTTACAGGGGAGAGACCCAGTACTTC.

This clonotype was seen just once. The chain employs TRBV6-1 and TRBJ2-7, with D perhaps assigned TRBD1 or TRBD2 (5 bases each). The V and J ends lost 1 base and 0 bases respectively, with 10 bases between them. The CDR3 runs 15 residues. CDR1 and CDR2 (germline): MNHNS, SASEGT. CDR3 protein: CASSEDGTTSYEQYF. CDR3 sequence (DNA): TGTGCCAGCAGTGAAGATGGGACGACCTCCTACGAGCAGTACTTC.

This clonotype showed up just once. This sequence joins TRBV20-1 and TRBJ2-1; 13 positions agree with TRBD2. V was pared by 2 bases and J by 6 bases, with 7 bases of the junction left unmatched. The length of the CDR3 is 16 residues. Germline V lookup: CDR1 DFQATT, CDR2 SNEGSKA (reference sequence). The CDR3 DNA sequence: TGCAGTGCTAGACTTCCCGGGACTAGCGGGGCCAATGAGCAGTTCTTC. Translation gives CSARLPGTSGANEQFF.

The chain has TRBV25-1 and TRBJ2-3; D remains unclear. Trimming stripped 5 bases from V and 7 bases from J, with 16 bases between. Germline CDR1 and CDR2: MGHDK and SYGVNS. The CDR3 runs to 14 residues. The CDR3 DNA is TGTGCCAGCAGTAAAGAGAACGTGCGTAATACGCAGTATTTT. Translation: CASSKENVRNTQYF.

There are a few counts of this clonotype. This chain joins TRBV14 and TRBJ2-3; D is ambiguous. The germline V and J ends were trimmed by 1 base and 2 bases, with 25 bases remaining between them. The CDR3 spans 20 residues. In germline, CDR1 is SGHDN, CDR2 FVKESK. This CDR3 is CASSQAQTIRRTAHTDTQYF. CDR3 nucleotides: TGTGCCAGCAGCCAAGCTCAAACCATCAGACGGACCGCGCACACAGATACGCAGTATTTT.

This clonotype was recorded many times. V gene TRBV9 combines with J gene TRBJ1-2, with D maybe TRBD1 (6 bases). CDR1 SGDLS and CDR2 YYNGEE come from the germline V gene. Trimming shortened V by 3 bases and J by 4 bases, and 10 bases separated the two germline ends. The CDR3 totals 13 residues. The CDR3 DNA reads as TGTGCCAGCAGCGCTGGACAGAGCTATGGCTACACCTTC. Its translation: CASSAGQSYGYTF.

The CDR3 nucleotides read TGTGCCAGCAGTTCCTGGACTAGCGGGGTCAATGAGCAGTTCTTC. Amino acid sequence: CASSSWTSGVNEQFF. The gene calls are TRBV28 and TRBJ2-1; 12 positions match TRBD2. Germline CDR1 MDHEN, CDR2 SYDVKM. The trim removed 4 bases at V and 6 bases at J, leaving 4 bases unmatched. The CDR3 consists of 15 residues.

V usage is TRBV5-6 and J usage is TRBJ2-1; TRBD2 agrees at 12 bases. V lost 4 bases and J lost 8; bases outside the gene matches: 13. The CDR3 has 17 residues. Germline V CDR1 and CDR2: SGHDT, YYEEEE. CDR3 residues: CASSDTLAGGRWDEQFF. In nucleotides, the CDR3 is TGTGCCAGCAGCGACACCCTAGCGGGAGGGCGTTGGGATGAGCAGTTCTTC.

This clonotype has a handful of counts. This chain links TRBV4-1 with TRBJ2-1; tentative D call: TRBD2 (5 bases). Germline CDR1 and CDR2: MGHRA and YSYEKL. V was cut by 1 base and J by 8 bases, with 15 bases left in between. The CDR3 consists of 15 residues. The CDR3, as DNA: TGCGCCAGCAGCCAAGTGGGGAGTAGCCACCATGAGCAGTTCTTC. This translates into CASSQVGSSHHEQFF.

The chain links TRBV30 to TRBJ2-7; 7 bases map to TRBD1. CDR3 length: 14 amino acids. CDR1 is GTSNPN, CDR2 SVGIG, per germline (reference sequence). The ends lost 0 bases at V and 3 bases at J; junction bases unmatched: 5. CDR3: CAWSVLTGNYEQYF. CDR3 nucleotide sequence: TGTGCCTGGAGTGTACTGACAGGGAACTACGAGCAGTACTTC.

Many counts were recorded for this clonotype. J is TRBJ2-3 and V is TRBV5-1; D gene uncertain. V was trimmed by 4 bases and J by 1 base, leaving 10 bases between them. The CDR3 loop spans 14 amino acids. Germline CDR1 reads SGHRS; CDR2 reads YFSETQ. CDR3 in DNA: TGCGCCAGCAGCCTAATGGACCGCACAGATACGCAGTATTTT. Amino acids: CASSLMDRTDTQYF.